This is a list of T cell receptor beta chains from one sample in a study of spatial heterogeneity in lung cancer. TCRdb ran MiXCR on the 5' RACE reads and lists one entry per CDR3 protein. The sample records 13,000 or so distinct CDR3 sequences, about 4% being singletons. The input for sequencing was PBMCs, taken at surgery. The receptor source for this set is a male donor with early-stage non-small cell lung cancer. Each CDR3 is given with its conserved first and last residue. Each record gives: D gene, V gene, J gene, clone size, CDR3 DNA, CDR3 protein. D genes are given only for firm matches. Clone size is shown for a subset of rows, as once, few, many or a class of expanded clone.

>-|TRBV20-1|TRBJ2-7|many
TGCAGTGCCTTGCCAGATGGGTCCTCCTACGAGCAGTACTTC
CSALPDGSSYEQYF
>-|TRBV10-3|TRBJ2-4|many
TGTGCCATCAGTGAGTCGGGCAACATTGGGCCATCCATTCAGTACTTC
CAISESGNIGPSIQYF
>-|TRBV7-2|TRBJ1-1|medium-sized
TGTGCCAGCAGCTTTCGCTGGGACGAGTCTTCTAGGACTGAAGCTTTCTTT
CASSFRWDESSRTEAFF
>-|TRBV12-3/TRBV12-4|TRBJ1-2|many
TGTGCCAGCAACCAAAGGGGGGCCAACTATGGCTACACCTTC
CASNQRGANYGYTF
>-|TRBV11-2|TRBJ2-2|many
TGTGCCAGCAGCTACCCTTTGAGAACAAGCACCGGGGAGCTGTTTTTT
CASSYPLRTSTGELFF
>TRBD1|TRBV7-8|TRBJ2-4|medium-sized
TGTGCCAGCAGCGAGGACAGGGGTTACATTCAGTACTTC
CASSEDRGYIQYF
>TRBD2|TRBV9|TRBJ2-3|few
TGTGCCAGCAGCTATCGACTAGCGGGAGGGTCTGATACGCAGTATTTT
CASSYRLAGGSDTQYF
>-|TRBV7-2|TRBJ1-3|many
TGTGCCAGCAGCTTAGCAGGGCCTATCTCTGGAAACACCATATATTTT
CASSLAGPISGNTIYF
>TRBD1|TRBV7-2|TRBJ2-2|many
TGTGCCAGCAGCTTAGTCGGGACAGATAACACCGGGGAGCTGTTTTTT
CASSLVGTDNTGELFF
>TRBD2|TRBV7-2|TRBJ2-7|-
TGTGCCAGCAGCTTAGTAGCGGGAGACCTTTTTGAGCAGTACTTC
CASSLVAGDLFEQYF
>TRBD1|TRBV2|TRBJ2-2|medium-sized
TGTGCCAGCAGCTCGGGACAGCTTGCTCCCGGGGAGCTGTTTTTT
CASSSGQLAPGELFF
>-|TRBV7-9|TRBJ2-3|-
TGTGCCAGCGGGGGGTACCCAGATACGCAGTATTTT
CASGGYPDTQYF
>-|TRBV12-3/TRBV12-4|TRBJ2-7|-
TGTGCCAGCAGTTTTGGGGGGAGGGGGAACGAGCAGTACTTC
CASSFGGRGNEQYF
>-|TRBV24-1|TRBJ2-1|many
TGTGCCACATCATCCACCCGGGGAAGCTCCTACAATGAGCAGTTCTTC
CATSSTRGSSYNEQFF
>TRBD2|TRBV7-9|TRBJ2-5|many
TGTGCCAGCAGCCCCGGACTAGCGGGAGGTGTGGAGACCCAGTACTTC
CASSPGLAGGVETQYF
>-|TRBV9|TRBJ2-5|many
TGTGCCAGCAGCCTGAGCTGGGGGTGGCGGGAGACCCAGTACTTC
CASSLSWGWRETQYF
>-|TRBV11-2|TRBJ2-1|many
TGTGCCAGCAGCTCAGAAAACTCAGGGTTTGCGGAGCAGTTCTTC
CASSSENSGFAEQFF
>TRBD1|TRBV5-1|TRBJ1-2|many
TGCGCCAGCAGCTTGAGACAGGGCGATGGCTACACCTTC
CASSLRQGDGYTF
>TRBD1|TRBV5-4|TRBJ2-2|few
TGTGCCAGCAGCAGGGGACAGGCAACGAACACCGGGGAGCTGTTTTTT
CASSRGQATNTGELFF
>TRBD2|TRBV4-1|TRBJ2-3|few
TGCGCCAGCAGCCACCGGGGGGGGACGCAGTATTTT
CASSHRGGTQYF
>TRBD2|TRBV11-2|TRBJ2-3|many
TGTGCCAGCCGCCAACTAGCGGGAGGGACAGATACGCAGTATTTT
CASRQLAGGTDTQYF
>-|TRBV28|TRBJ1-2|many
TGTGCCAGCAGTAGAGCCGGGACACCTAACTATGGCTACACCTTC
CASSRAGTPNYGYTF
>-|TRBV20-1|TRBJ2-5|many
TGCAGCAGATCAGGGCCAGCCGGGACCCAGTACTTC
CSRSGPAGTQYF
>-|TRBV12-3/TRBV12-4|TRBJ2-5|medium-sized
TGTGCCAGCAGTTTGGCACTACGGGAGACCCAGTACTTC
CASSLALRETQYF
>-|TRBV28|TRBJ2-1|many
TGTGCCAGCAGTTTCGCGGGAACGAGGAATAGTGAGCAGTTCTTC
CASSFAGTRNSEQFF